A selection of T cell receptor beta chains follows, all from one sample in a study of cytomegalovirus exposure and HLA in healthy donors. The assay was immunoSEQ multiplex PCR, and TCRdb's table has in-frame clones only and misses some. Among approximately 130,000 clones listed, around 84% were seen once. The specimen was PBMCs. Every receptor here comes from a woman between 35 and 50 years old in good health and CMV-seronegative. CDR3s include the opening cysteine and the closing phenylalanine or tryptophan. The D gene is left open where the match is weak. Some rows mark clone size as missing; the rest say once, few, many or name a class of expanded clone.

>TRBV10-3|TRBJ2-5|TRBD2|-
TGTGCCATCAGTGCTACTAGCGGGAGGGCCGGAGGGACCCAGTACTTC
CAISATSGRAGGTQYF
>TRBV9|TRBJ2-1|TRBD2|-
TGTGCCAGCAGCGTAGCTCACGGGACTAGCTGGAATGAGCAGTTCTTC
CASSVAHGTSWNEQFF
>TRBV19|TRBJ2-7|TRBD2|once
TGTGCCAGTAGTTTGACTAGCGGAGACGAGCAGTACTTC
CASSLTSGDEQYF
>TRBV6-4|TRBJ1-2|TRBD1|once
TGTGCCAGCAGCTCACGACAGGGGATCGGTGGCTACACCTTC
CASSSRQGIGGYTF
>TRBV11-2|TRBJ2-1|-|-
TGTGCCAGCAGCTGGAACAGGGCGCGCCACCAGCAGTTCTTC
CASSWNRARHQQFF
>TRBV28|TRBJ2-7|TRBD1|-
TGTGCCAGCAGCCCGGGACAGGGTTCCTACGAGCAGTACTTC
CASSPGQGSYEQYF
>TRBV5-1|TRBJ1-1|TRBD1|few
TGCGCCAGCAGCGCGGACAGGGGGCTGATTGAAGCTTTCTTT
CASSADRGLIEAFF
>TRBV6-5|TRBJ2-1|TRBD2|-
TGTGCCAGCAGTTACTCGGGACTAGATGAGCAGTTCTTC
CASSYSGLDEQFF
>TRBV27|TRBJ2-7|-|few
TGTGCCAGCAGTTTATCTTACAGCTACGAGCAGTACTTC
CASSLSYSYEQYF
>TRBV7-3|TRBJ2-2|TRBD2|-
TGTGCCAGCAGCTTAAACCCGGGACTAGCGATTACCGGGGAGCTGTTTTTT
CASSLNPGLAITGELFF
>TRBV10-3|TRBJ1-2|TRBD1|-
TGTGCCATCAGCGGACAGGGGGCGGATGGCTACACCTTC
CAISGQGADGYTF
>TRBV19|TRBJ1-1|TRBD1|-
TGTGCCAGTAGGTCCAACCGGGACAGGGGGTACATGAACACTGAAGCTTTCTTT
CASRSNRDRGYMNTEAFF
>TRBV5-4|TRBJ2-7|TRBD2|-
TGTGCCAGCAGCTTGGAACTAGCGGGGACAAAAGAGCAGTACTTC
CASSLELAGTKEQYF
>TRBV5-6|TRBJ2-7|TRBD1|-
TGTGCCAGCAGCTTCAGTCTTGGGGACAGCTCCTACGAGCAGTACTTC
CASSFSLGDSSYEQYF
>TRBV7-2|TRBJ2-5|TRBD1|-
TGTGCCAGCAGCCGCCTAGGGGGACAGACCCAAGAGACCCAGTACTTC
CASSRLGGQTQETQYF
>TRBV7-9|TRBJ1-1|-|few
TGTGCCAGCAGCTTCGGTGAGGTGAACACTGAAGCTTTCTTT
CASSFGEVNTEAFF
>TRBV28|TRBJ1-2|-|-
TGTGCCACCGGTAATAGCAGGGTTTATGGCTACACCTTC
CATGNSRVYGYTF
>TRBV19|TRBJ2-3|TRBD2|-
TGTGCCAGCCCCAGAGGGACTAGCGGGAGGGCCGGTTCAGGAGGTACGCAGTATTTT
CASPRGTSGRAGSGGTQYF
>TRBV28|TRBJ2-3|-|-
TGTGCCAGCAGTCCCTGGACAATACACCCCGAGGATACGCAGTATTTT
CASSPWTIHPEDTQYF
>TRBV5-1|TRBJ1-5|-|once
TGCGCCAGCAGCTTGCTTCCAGGTCAGCAGCCCCAGCATTTT
CASSLLPGQQPQHF
>TRBV5-1|TRBJ1-2|-|once
TGCGCCAGCAGCTTACTACAGGGTACCCTCTATGGCTACACCTTC
CASSLLQGTLYGYTF
>TRBV7-2|TRBJ2-1|-|-
TGTGCCAGCAGCTTAGGGAGCGGGTTTAATGAGCAGTTCTTC
CASSLGSGFNEQFF
>TRBV5-5|TRBJ2-7|-|-
TGTGCCAGCAGCTTGGCGGCAGGGAAAGAATACGAGCAGTACTTC
CASSLAAGKEYEQYF
>TRBV6-6|TRBJ1-2|-|-
TGTGCCAGCAGTAAAGACAGTAACTATGGCTACACCTTC
CASSKDSNYGYTF
>TRBV7-2|TRBJ2-1|-|-
TGTGCCAGCAGCCCTACTCTGACAGGCCGAATTAATGAGCAGTTCTTC
CASSPTLTGRINEQFF
>TRBV6-5|TRBJ2-1|-|once
TGTGCCAGCACCGCCGGGACAAAGCAGTTCTTC
CASTAGTKQFF